The 11 T cell receptor beta chains listed next were all sequenced from one sample in a study of cytomegalovirus exposure and HLA in healthy donors. Primers: 60 Vbeta forward and 13 Jbeta reverse. Repertoires were generated with immunoSEQ multiplex PCR, while TCRdb's copy carries only in-frame clones and drops some. The sample holds about 160,000 clones, approximately 70% seen once. Specimen: PBMCs. The receptor source for this set is a man aged 40-49 years in good health and CMV-seropositive.

The chain links TRBV5-1 to TRBJ1-2, with D unclear. The germline V and J ends were trimmed by 0 bases and 5 bases, with 20 bases remaining between them. CDR3 length equals 17 residues. The germline V gene encodes CDR1 SGHRS and CDR2 YFSETQ. The CDR3 region has the DNA TGCGCCAGCAGCTTGGTGCCTGTCGACCACTTGAGGTATGGCTACACCTTC. This codes for CASSLVPVDHLRYGYTF.

This clone has just a few counts. The genes are TRBV7-2 and TRBJ2-7, with no clear D. The germline CDR1 and CDR2 sequences are SGHTA and FQGNSA. The V gene lost 8 bases and the J gene lost 0 bases, with 11 bases spanning the gap. The CDR3 has 13 residues. CDR3 in DNA: TGTGCCAGCTCCCCCCTAAGCTCCTACGAGCAGTACTTC. It translates to CASSPLSSYEQYF.

This clone was detected once. The chain has TRBV9 and TRBJ2-5, with 7 bases matching TRBD2. CDR1 is SGDLS and CDR2 is YYNGEE in the germline V gene. Unmatched junction bases numbered 6, after V lost 6 bases and J lost 1 base. The CDR3 covers 14 residues. This chain's CDR3 is CASTPGGLQETQYF. The DNA of the CDR3 is TGTGCCAGCACCCCGGGGGGACTCCAAGAGACCCAGTACTTC. Based on the CDR3 plus reference TRBV9 and TRBJ2-5, the full variable domain is DSGVTQTPKHLITATGQRVTLRCSPRSGDLSVYWYQQSLDQGLQFLIQYYNGEERAKGNILERFSAQQFPDLHSELNLSSLELGDSALYFCASTPGGLQETQYFGPGTRLLVL.

This clone was counted between two and nine times. This chain connects TRBV4-3 to TRBJ1-1; TRBD1 matches at 9 bases. Trimming removed 4 bases from V and 3 bases from J; junction bases left unmatched: 3. CDR1 LGHNA and CDR2 YSLEER come from the germline V gene. The CDR3 totals 14 residues. CDR3 amino acids: CASSPTGGYTEAFF. In nucleotides, the CDR3 is TGCGCCAGCAGCCCGACAGGGGGTTACACTGAAGCTTTCTTT.

The V gene is TRBV29-1, the J gene TRBJ2-1; the D is unclear. The germline CDR1 and CDR2 sequences are SQVTM and ANQGSEA. The CDR3 consists of 12 residues. The germline V and J ends were trimmed by 3 bases and 10 bases, with 13 bases remaining between them. The CDR3 loop is CSVEMAEYEQFF. The DNA of the CDR3 is TGCAGCGTTGAGATGGCTGAATACGAGCAGTTCTTC.

This chain connects TRBV7-6 to TRBJ2-2; D ambiguous. The CDR3 sequence is 14 residues long. Germline V gene data show CDR1 as SGHVS and CDR2 as FNYEAQ. Deletions cut 2 bases from V and 3 bases from J, with 7 bases between. The CDR3 loop is CASSLRQDTGELFF. CDR3 sequence (DNA): TGTGCCAGCAGCTTAAGGCAGGACACCGGGGAGCTGTTTTTT.

V and J are TRBV10-3 and TRBJ1-4; a possible D gene is TRBD1 (5 bases). The CDR3 length is 17 residues. Per germline, CDR1 ENHRY and CDR2 SYGVKD. V dropped 0 bases and J dropped 0 bases, with 11 bases sitting between them. CDR3 sequence: CAISESPGTATNEKLFF. CDR3 nucleotides: TGTGCCATCAGTGAGTCCCCAGGGACTGCAACTAATGAAAAACTGTTTTTT.

The J gene is TRBJ1-1, the V gene TRBV4-2, with TRBD1 as a possible D gene (5 bases). CDR1 and CDR2 from the germline V gene are LGHNA and YNFKEQ. V lost 6 bases and J 6 bases, leaving 11 bases between the germline ends. This CDR3 has 12 residues. The CDR3 sequence is CASSGRVPEAFF. CDR3 sequence (DNA): TGTGCCAGCAGTGGCAGGGTCCCTGAAGCTTTCTTT.

The chain recombines TRBV11-2 with TRBJ1-1; 11 bases match TRBD1. Germline CDR1 is SGHAT and CDR2 is FQNNGV. After removal of 5 bases from V and 1 base from J, the junction contained 9 bases not matched to a gene. The CDR3 totals 17 residues. The CDR3: CASSNRGQGDRNTEAFF. The CDR3 DNA reads as TGTGCCAGCAGCAACAGGGGACAGGGGGACCGGAACACTGAAGCTTTCTTT.

This rearrangement joins TRBV7-2 to TRBJ1-1; D unresolved. The V end lost 3 bases, the J end lost 6 bases, and 5 bases lay between the germline ends. Germline V CDR1 and CDR2: SGHTA, FQGNSA. This CDR3 is built from 11 residues. For the CDR3, the DNA is TGTGCCAGCAGCTTCAGGTCTGAAGCTTTCTTT. It specifies CASSFRSEAFF.

This clone was observed a handful of times. The genes are TRBV6-1 and TRBJ1-5; D may be TRBD1 (5 bases). The CDR3 totals 14 residues. Germline CDR1 is MNHNS and CDR2 is SASEGT. Trimming stripped 3 bases from V and 2 bases from J, with 8 bases between. In DNA form, the CDR3 reads TGTGCCAGCAGTGATGGGGCAGGCAATCAGCCCCAGCATTTT. It translates to CASSDGAGNQPQHF.